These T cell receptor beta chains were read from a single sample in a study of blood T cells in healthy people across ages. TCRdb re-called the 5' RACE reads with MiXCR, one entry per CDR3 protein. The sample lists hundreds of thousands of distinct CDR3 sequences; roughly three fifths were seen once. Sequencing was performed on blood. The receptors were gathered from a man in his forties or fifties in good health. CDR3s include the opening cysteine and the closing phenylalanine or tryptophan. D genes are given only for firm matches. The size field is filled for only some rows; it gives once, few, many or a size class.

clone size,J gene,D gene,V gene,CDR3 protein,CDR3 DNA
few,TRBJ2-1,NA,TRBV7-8,CASSFPQGLLNEQFF,TGTGCCAGCAGCTTTCCGCAGGGGTTACTCAATGAGCAGTTCTTC
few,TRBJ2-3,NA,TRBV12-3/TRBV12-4,CATAGSTDTQYF,TGTGCCACCGCGGGCAGTACAGATACGCAGTATTTT
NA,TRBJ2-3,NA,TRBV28,CASILGDGLGDTQYF,TGTGCCAGCATTTTAGGTGATGGTTTGGGAGATACGCAGTATTTT
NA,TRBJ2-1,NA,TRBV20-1,CSARPRVGTVSSYNEQFF,TGCAGTGCTAGGCCCAGAGTGGGGACGGTAAGCTCCTACAATGAGCAGTTCTTC
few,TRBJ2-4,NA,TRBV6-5,CASRAPGQRAKNIQYF,TGTGCCAGCAGGGCCCCGGGACAAAGAGCCAAAAACATTCAGTACTTC
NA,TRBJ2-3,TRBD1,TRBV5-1,CASSFTGGQRTDTQYF,TGCGCCAGCAGCTTTACAGGGGGTCAGCGCACAGATACGCAGTATTTT
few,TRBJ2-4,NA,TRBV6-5,CASSYNGPKNIQYF,TGTGCCAGCAGTTACAATGGTCCCAAAAACATTCAGTACTTC
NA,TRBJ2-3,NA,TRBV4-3,CASGPGVSSDTQYF,TGCGCCAGCGGGCCGGGGGTATCCTCGGATACGCAGTATTTT
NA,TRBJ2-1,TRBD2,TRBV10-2,CASSSGGSGAAEQFF,TGCGCCAGCAGCTCCGGGGGGTCCGGGGCGGCCGAGCAGTTCTTC
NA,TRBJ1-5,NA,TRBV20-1,CSAILGAESNQPQHF,TGCAGTGCTATTTTGGGGGCGGAGAGCAATCAGCCCCAGCATTTT
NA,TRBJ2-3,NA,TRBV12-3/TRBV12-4,CASILRQGTDTQYF,TGTGCCAGCATTTTAAGGCAGGGGACAGATACGCAGTATTTT
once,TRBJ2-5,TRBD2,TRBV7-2,CASSLRKRGGETQYF,TGTGCCAGCAGCTTGAGGAAGCGGGGTGGAGAGACCCAGTACTTC
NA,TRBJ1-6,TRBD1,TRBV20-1,CSPRGTGGNSPLHF,TGCAGCCCCAGGGGGACAGGGGGCAATTCACCCCTCCACTTT
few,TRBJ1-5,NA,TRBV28,CASSLDQPQHF,TGTGCCAGCAGTTTAGATCAGCCCCAGCATTTT
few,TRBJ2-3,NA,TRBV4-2,CASSDGPVGDTDTQYF,TGTGCCAGCAGCGACGGACCGGTCGGGGACACAGATACGCAGTATTTT
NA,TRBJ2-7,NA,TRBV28,CASSLAGQTSSYNEQYF,TGTGCCAGCAGCCTCGCCGGACAGACCAGCTCCTACAATGAGCAGTACTTC
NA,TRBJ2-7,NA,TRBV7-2,CASSPRPGTSSGAYEQYF,TGTGCCAGCAGCCCAAGGCCCGGGACTTCCTCGGGGGCCTACGAGCAGTACTTC
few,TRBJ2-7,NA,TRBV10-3,CAISETEGTVHEQYF,TGTGCCATCAGTGAGACGGAGGGGACAGTCCACGAGCAGTACTTC
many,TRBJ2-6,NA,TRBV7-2,CASSQTVSGANVLTF,TGTGCCAGCAGCCAGACAGTCTCTGGGGCCAACGTCCTGACTTTC
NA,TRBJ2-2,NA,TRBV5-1,CASSLARRNTGELFF,TGCGCCAGCAGCTTGGCCAGGAGGAACACCGGGGAGCTGTTTTTT
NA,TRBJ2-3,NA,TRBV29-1,CSMKEGAVTDTQYF,TGCAGCATGAAGGAAGGGGCCGTCACAGATACGCAGTATTTT
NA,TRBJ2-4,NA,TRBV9,CASSVDEPGIQYF,TGTGCCAGCAGCGTAGACGAGCCAGGCATTCAGTACTTC
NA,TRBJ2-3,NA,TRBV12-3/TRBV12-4,CASSSPDRSTDTQYF,TGTGCCAGCAGTTCTCCCGACAGGAGCACAGATACGCAGTATTTT
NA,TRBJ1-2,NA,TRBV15,CATSRDGSRVGGYTF,TGTGCCACCAGCAGAGACGGTTCGCGGGTCGGTGGCTACACCTTC
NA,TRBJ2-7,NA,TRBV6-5,CASSPMGASYEQYF,TGTGCCAGCAGCCCCATGGGGGCCTCCTACGAGCAGTACTTC
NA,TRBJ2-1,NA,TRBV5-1,CASSLARVEEQFF,TGCGCCAGCAGCTTGGCCAGGGTAGAGGAGCAGTTCTTC
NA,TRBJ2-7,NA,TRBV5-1,CASSLEGGGAAYEQYF,TGCGCCAGCAGCTTGGAGGGAGGAGGGGCAGCCTACGAGCAGTACTTC
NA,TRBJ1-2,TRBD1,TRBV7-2,CASSLEGDRAIGYTF,TGTGCCAGCAGCTTAGAAGGGGACAGGGCCATTGGCTACACCTTC
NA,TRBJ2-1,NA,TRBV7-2,CASSQPTFFNEQFF,TGTGCCAGCAGCCAACCGACTTTTTTTAATGAGCAGTTCTTC
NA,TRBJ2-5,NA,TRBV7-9,CASSLGGGTPETQYF,TGTGCCAGCAGCTTAGGCGGAGGGACCCCGGAGACCCAGTACTTC
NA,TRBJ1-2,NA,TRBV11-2,CASRLPTGQRGNYGYTF,TGTGCCAGCAGACTTCCAACGGGACAACGGGGGAACTATGGCTACACCTTC
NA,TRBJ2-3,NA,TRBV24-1,CATSDQVETDTQYF,TGTGCCACCAGTGATCAGGTCGAAACAGATACGCAGTATTTT
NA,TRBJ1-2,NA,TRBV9,CASTVPGSLYGYTF,TGTGCCAGCACCGTCCCGGGATCCCTCTATGGCTACACCTTC
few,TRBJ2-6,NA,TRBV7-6,CASSLSSWGSGANVLTF,TGTGCCAGCAGCTTAAGTTCATGGGGCTCTGGGGCCAACGTCCTGACTTTC
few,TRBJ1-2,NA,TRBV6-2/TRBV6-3,CASSHGHNYGYTF,TGTGCCAGCAGCCACGGACATAACTATGGCTACACCTTC
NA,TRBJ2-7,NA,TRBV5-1,CASKWGRGLGEQYF,TGCGCCAGCAAGTGGGGCAGGGGCCTTGGCGAGCAGTACTTC
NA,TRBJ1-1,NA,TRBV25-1,CASSEPGPAHTEAFF,TGTGCCAGCAGTGAACCCGGGCCCGCACACACTGAAGCTTTCTTT
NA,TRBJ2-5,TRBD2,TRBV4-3,CASSQGRDFGEQYF,TGCGCCAGCAGCCAGGGGAGGGACTTTGGGGAGCAGTACTTC
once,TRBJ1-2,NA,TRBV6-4,CASRQTDGAVGYTF,TGTGCCAGCAGGCAGACAGATGGGGCCGTAGGCTACACCTTC
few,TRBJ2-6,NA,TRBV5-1,CASSLAGRAGANVLTF,TGCGCCAGCAGCTTGGCGGGTAGGGCTGGGGCCAACGTCCTGACTTTC
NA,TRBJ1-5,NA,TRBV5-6,CASSLAARTASNQPQHF,TGTGCCAGCAGCTTGGCGGCCAGGACAGCTAGCAATCAGCCCCAGCATTTT
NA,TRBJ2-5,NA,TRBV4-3,CASSQDLRVFQETQYF,TGCGCCAGCAGCCAAGATCTGAGGGTCTTCCAAGAGACCCAGTACTTC
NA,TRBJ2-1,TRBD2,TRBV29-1,CSAEGSSGGSYNEQFF,TGCAGCGCAGAAGGGTCTAGCGGGGGTTCCTACAATGAGCAGTTCTTC
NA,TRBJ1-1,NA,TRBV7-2,CASSLFATRFNTEAFF,TGTGCCAGCAGCTTATTCGCTACCAGGTTCAACACTGAAGCTTTCTTT
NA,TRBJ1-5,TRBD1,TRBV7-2,CASSIEKDRGRQPQHF,TGTGCCAGCAGCATAGAAAAGGACAGGGGGCGGCAGCCCCAGCATTTT
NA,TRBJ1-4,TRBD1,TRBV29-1,CSVGQATNEKLFF,TGCAGCGTGGGACAGGCAACTAATGAAAAACTGTTTTTT
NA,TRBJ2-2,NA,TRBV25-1,CASGGGAGAGELFF,TGTGCCAGCGGAGGGGGCGCCGGAGCCGGGGAGCTGTTTTTT
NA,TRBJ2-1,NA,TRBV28,CASRTETGLRGYNEQFF,TGTGCCAGCAGAACTGAAACCGGGCTTCGGGGCTACAATGAGCAGTTCTTC
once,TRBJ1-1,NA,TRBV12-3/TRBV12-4,CASSVAALNTEAFF,TGTGCCAGCAGTGTGGCTGCCCTGAACACTGAAGCTTTCTTT